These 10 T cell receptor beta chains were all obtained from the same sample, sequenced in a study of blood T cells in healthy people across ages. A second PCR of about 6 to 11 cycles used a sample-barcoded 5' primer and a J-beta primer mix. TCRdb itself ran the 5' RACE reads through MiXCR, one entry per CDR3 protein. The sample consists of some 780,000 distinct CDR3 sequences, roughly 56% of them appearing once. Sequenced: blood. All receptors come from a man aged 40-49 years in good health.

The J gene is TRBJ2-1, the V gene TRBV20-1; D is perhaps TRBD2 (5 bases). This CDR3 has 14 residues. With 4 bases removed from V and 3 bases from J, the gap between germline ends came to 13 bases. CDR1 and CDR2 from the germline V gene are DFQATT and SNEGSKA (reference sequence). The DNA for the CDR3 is TGCAGTGCTAACGGACGAGCGGACTACAATGAGCAGTTCTTC. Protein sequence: CSANGRADYNEQFF.

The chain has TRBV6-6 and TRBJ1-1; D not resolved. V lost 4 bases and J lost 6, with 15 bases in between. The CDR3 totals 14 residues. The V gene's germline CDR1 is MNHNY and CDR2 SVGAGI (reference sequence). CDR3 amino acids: CASSFHKVGSEAFF. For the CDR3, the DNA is TGTGCCAGCAGTTTTCACAAGGTGGGCTCTGAAGCTTTCTTT.

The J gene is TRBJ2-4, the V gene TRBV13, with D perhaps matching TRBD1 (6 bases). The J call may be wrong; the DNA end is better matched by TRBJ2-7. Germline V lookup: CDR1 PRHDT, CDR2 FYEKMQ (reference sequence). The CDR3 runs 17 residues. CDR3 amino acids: CASSGGTGLSPFNEQYF. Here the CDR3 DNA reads TGTGCCAGCAGCGGGGGAACAGGGCTTTCCCCCTTTAACGAGCAGTACTTC.

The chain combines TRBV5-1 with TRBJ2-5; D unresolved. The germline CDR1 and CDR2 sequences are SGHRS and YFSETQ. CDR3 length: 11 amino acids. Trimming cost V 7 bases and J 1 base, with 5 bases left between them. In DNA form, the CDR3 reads TGCGCCAGCGCCCTCCAAGAGACCCAGTACTTC. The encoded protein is CASALQETQYF.

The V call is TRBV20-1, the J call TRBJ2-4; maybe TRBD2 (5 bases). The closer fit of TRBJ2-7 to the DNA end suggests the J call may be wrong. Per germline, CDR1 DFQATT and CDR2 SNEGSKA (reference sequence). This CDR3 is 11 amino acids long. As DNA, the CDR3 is TGCAGTGCGGAGGTTGGTGGCGAGCAGTACTTC. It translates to CSAEVGGEQYF.

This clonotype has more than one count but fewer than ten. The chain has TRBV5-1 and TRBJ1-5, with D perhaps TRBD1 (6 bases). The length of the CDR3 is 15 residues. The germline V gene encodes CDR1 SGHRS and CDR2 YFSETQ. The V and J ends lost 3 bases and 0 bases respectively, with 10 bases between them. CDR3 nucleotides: TGCGCCAGCAGCTCGACAGGTGATAGCAATCAGCCCCAGCATTTT. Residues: CASSSTGDSNQPQHF.

Here the CDR3 reads CASSTRDGPYEQYF. The CDR3 nucleotides are TGTGCCAGCAGCACCAGGGACGGACCCTACGAGCAGTACTTC. The gene calls are TRBV7-3 and TRBJ2-7, with D perhaps matching TRBD1 or TRBD2 (5 bases each). This CDR3 region has 14 residues. Looked up from germline, CDR1 is SGHTA and CDR2 is FQGTGA. Trimming removed 5 bases from V and 2 bases from J, with 13 bases in between.

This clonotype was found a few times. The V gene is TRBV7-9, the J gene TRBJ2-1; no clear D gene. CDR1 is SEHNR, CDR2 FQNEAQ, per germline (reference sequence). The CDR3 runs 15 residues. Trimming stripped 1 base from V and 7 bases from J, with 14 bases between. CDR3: CASSLGGGGPNEQFF. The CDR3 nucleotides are TGTGCCAGCAGCTTAGGAGGTGGTGGGCCAAATGAGCAGTTCTTC.

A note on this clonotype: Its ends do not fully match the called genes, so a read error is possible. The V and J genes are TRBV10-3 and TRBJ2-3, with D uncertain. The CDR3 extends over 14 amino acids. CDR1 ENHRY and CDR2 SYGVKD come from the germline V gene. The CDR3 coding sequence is TGTGCCATCAGTGAGTCGAAGTCGCCAGATACGCGGTATTTT. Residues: CAISESKSPDTRYF.

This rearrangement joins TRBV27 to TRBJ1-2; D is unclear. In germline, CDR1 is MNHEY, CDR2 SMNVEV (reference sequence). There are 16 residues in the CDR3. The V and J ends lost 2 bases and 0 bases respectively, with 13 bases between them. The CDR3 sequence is CASSLRADSTNYGYTF. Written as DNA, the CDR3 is TGTGCCAGCAGTTTACGGGCAGATAGTACTAACTATGGCTACACCTTC.